Given below is one T cell receptor (beta chain) in context. Original processing methods: Using reference gene primer amplification, nucleated cell counts were estimated. Some clones are missing from TCRdb's copy, which holds only in-frame ones; the method was immunoSEQ multiplex PCR. V, J and clone size are taken as reported in that table, and D and trimming were inferred from the DNA itself. The sample has around 130,000 clones; around nine tenths are singletons. The data originate from a study of blood T cell repertoires in COVID-19. The overall study: Material from acute and convalescent COVID-19 was sourced from the United States, Italy and Spain. Sources were T cells, B-cell-depleted T cells, or PBMCs; the material itself was cDNA or gDNA.

CDR1 and CDR2 (germline): SEHNR, FQNEAQ (reference sequence). The CDR3 is 13 residues long. Trimming took 7 bases from V and 1 from J, leaving 10 bases between them. Sequencing was performed on peripheral blood. This sequence joins TRBV7-9 and TRBJ1-1; TRBD1 is a possible D gene (5 bases). The TCR sequence derives from a man aged 45-60 years with active or convalescent COVID-19. The CDR3 here is CASKQDTNTEAFF. CDR3 DNA sequence: TGTGCCAGCAAACAGGACACGAACACTGAAGCTTTCTTT.